This T cell receptor (beta chain) is drawn from a study of blood T cell repertoires in COVID-19. On the study more broadly: The samples span acute and convalescent COVID-19 from the United States, Italy and Spain. Sources were T cells, B-cell-depleted T cells, or PBMCs; the material itself was cDNA or gDNA.

In this sample, this clone turned up a few times. This sample includes further DNA sequences coding for the same CDR3. Germline V gene lookup returns CDR1 SGHRS and CDR2 YFSETQ. CDR3 length equals 14 residues. V gave up 0 bases and J gave up 1 base, with 8 bases separating them. As originally analysed: Reference gene primer amplification in the assay estimated nucleated cell counts. The protocol was immunoSEQ multiplex PCR, while the TCRdb copy is restricted to in-frame clones and leaves out a portion. That table supplies the V and J calls and clone size; D and trimming were determined from the DNA. The repertoire holds 150,000 to 170,000 clones, with roughly 72% as singletons.

Input material: peripheral blood. The origin of this receptor is a woman of 80 years or more with acute or convalescent COVID-19. J is TRBJ2-7 and V is TRBV5-1; D remains unclear. CDR3: CASSLAAASYEQYF. In DNA, the CDR3 is TGCGCCAGCAGCTTGGCCGCGGCATCCTACGAGCAGTACTTC.